The rows below give T cell receptor beta chains drawn from one sample of a study of T cell responses to AZD1222 COVID-19 vaccine. This table comes from immunoSEQ multiplex PCR, and its TCRdb copy is limited to in-frame clones, with some not included. This table has around 100,000 clones, 88% appearing once. The sample here was peripheral blood, taken on day 0 of AZD1222 vaccination. These receptors originate from an adult in good health. The CDR3 runs from the conserved cysteine through the conserved F or W. The D gene is left open where the match is weak. Size values are once, few and many counts, or a class for expanded clones, and some rows have none.

TRBJ1-2 | TRBD1 | - | 14 | TRBV19 | TGTGCCAGTAGGAAGGACAGGGGAGGATATGGCTACACCTTC | CASRKDRGGYGYTF
TRBJ1-2 | - | - | 13 | TRBV10-3 | TGTGCCATCAGTGAGGATCCCTCCTATGGCTACACCTTC | CAISEDPSYGYTF
TRBJ1-1 | - | - | 12 | TRBV6-5 | TGTGCCAGCAGTTACTTGGCAGGGGAAGCTTTCTTT | CASSYLAGEAFF
TRBJ1-2 | - | - | 14 | TRBV19 | TGTGCCAGTACCGGGACGGGGGATAACTATGGCTACACCTTC | CASTGTGDNYGYTF
TRBJ1-1 | - | - | 14 | TRBV2 | TGTGCCAGCAAGAACCAGGGGTCGAACACTGAAGCTTTCTTT | CASKNQGSNTEAFF
TRBJ2-3 | TRBD2 | once | 16 | TRBV3-1/TRBV3-2 | TGTGCCAGCAGCCAAGTTCTAGCGGAGTACACAGATACGCAGTATTTT | CASSQVLAEYTDTQYF
TRBJ1-2 | - | - | 15 | TRBV4-3 | TGCGCCAGCAGCCAAGATCGCGGGGTAGGGTATGGCTACACCTTC | CASSQDRGVGYGYTF
TRBJ2-1 | - | - | 14 | TRBV2 | TGTGCCAGCACAGCCCGGACGCTGAACAATGAGCAGTTCTTC | CASTARTLNNEQFF
TRBJ1-5 | - | - | 12 | TRBV7-8 | TGTGCCAGCAGCCCAAAGGGGCAGCCCCAGCATTTT | CASSPKGQPQHF
TRBJ1-4 | - | - | 12 | TRBV19 | TGTGCCAGTAGTATAGTTGGAGGAAAACTGTTTTTT | CASSIVGGKLFF
TRBJ2-2 | - | - | 16 | TRBV5-4 | TGTGCCAGCAGCTTGGTCGGGCCCACGAACACCGGGGAGCTGTTTTTT | CASSLVGPTNTGELFF
TRBJ1-2 | - | - | 13 | TRBV27 | TGTGCCAGCAGTTCCAGAGCATCCTATGGCTACACCTTC | CASSSRASYGYTF